The 21 T cell receptor beta chains below all came from one sample that was sequenced in a study of CD8+ T cells in alopecia areata. RNA, once extracted, was reverse transcribed into cDNA for use as the sequencing template. The data were produced by immunoSEQ multiplex PCR, yet TCRdb's version contains in-frame clones alone and is incomplete. The sample records over 150,000 clones, approximately 60% being singletons. The sequenced material came from CD8+ T cells sorted from blood. The receptors were gathered from a human donor in good health.

This clone was seen more than once but under ten times. CDR3 protein: CATSRLPVDSLVAKNIQYF. DNA for the CDR3: TGTGCCACCAGCAGGCTCCCCGTTGACAGCTTGGTAGCCAAAAACATTCAGTACTTC. The chain has TRBV15 and TRBJ2-4; D may be TRBD1 (5 bases). Germline assignment: CDR1 LNHNV and CDR2 YYDKDF (reference sequence). V lost 3 bases to trimming and J lost 0 bases, with 21 bases between them. This CDR3 is 19 amino acids long.

This clone was picked up many times. The chain combines TRBV6-5 with TRBJ2-2; D may be TRBD1 (6 bases). Germline V CDR1 and CDR2: MNHEY, SVGAGI. The V and J ends lost 5 bases and 6 bases respectively, with 10 bases between them. CDR3 size: 13 residues. CDR3 nucleotide sequence: TGTGCCAGCAGTCAGGGGAGCGCCGGGGAGCTGTTTTTT. This sequence encodes CASSQGSAGELFF.

This clone was recorded once. This chain uses TRBV29-1 with TRBJ2-7; D is possibly TRBD1 (5 bases). This CDR3 spans 13 amino acids. Germline assignment: CDR1 SQVTM and CDR2 ANQGSEA. With 4 bases removed from V and 0 bases from J, the gap between germline ends came to 10 bases. The CDR3 here is CSVARGNSYEQYF. For the CDR3, the DNA is TGCAGCGTTGCAAGGGGCAACTCCTACGAGCAGTACTTC.

This chain links TRBV4-2 with TRBJ1-2; 9 bases agree with TRBD1. Trimming at V came to 4 bases and at J to 6 bases, leaving 15 bases not matched to a gene. This CDR3 has 17 amino acids. From germline, CDR1 is LGHNA and CDR2 YNFKEQ. The CDR3 region has the DNA TGTGCCAGCAGCCTTGTTCCCAGGACAGGGGATCTAGATGGCTACACCTTC. This codes for CASSLVPRTGDLDGYTF.

This clone was counted only a few times. The V gene is TRBV14, the J gene TRBJ2-2; tentative D call: TRBD1 (5 bases). The CDR3 is 14 amino acids. V lost 4 bases to trimming and J lost 1 base, with 7 bases between them. Germline CDR1 SGHDN, CDR2 FVKESK. CDR3 nucleotide sequence: TGTGCCAGCAGCCCCCAGGGGAACACCGGGGAGCTGTTTTTT. Its translation is CASSPQGNTGELFF. Looking up the rest from reference TRBV14 and TRBJ2-2 gives the full variable domain: EAGVTQFPSHSVIEKGQTVTLRCDPISGHDNLYWYRRVMGKEIKFLLHFVKESKQDESGMPNNRFLAERTGGTYSTLKVQPAELEDSGVYFCASSPQGNTGELFFGEGSRLTVL.

The chain has TRBV5-4 and TRBJ2-1, with 7 nucleotides matching TRBD1. The germline CDR1 and CDR2 sequences are SGHNT and YYREEE (reference sequence). Germline trimming cut 4 bases from V and 14 bases from J; bases unmatched to any gene: 6. The CDR3 loop spans 11 amino acids. The CDR3 DNA reads as TGTGCCAGCAGCGACCGGGACAGAGAGTTCTTC. Protein product: CASSDRDREFF.

CDR3 DNA sequence: TGTGCCAGCAGCGTACAGGGTGCTAACTATGGCTACACCTTC. Its protein product is CASSVQGANYGYTF. This chain joins TRBV9 and TRBJ1-2, with D perhaps TRBD1 (5 bases). Germline V lookup: CDR1 SGDLS, CDR2 YYNGEE. Between the trimmed V and J ends, which lost 1 base and 0 bases, there was a span of 7 bases. The CDR3 has 14 residues.

The chain has TRBV4-1 and TRBJ1-2; 10 positions match TRBD1. The CDR3 consists of 16 residues. Trimming at V came to 0 bases and at J to 4 bases, leaving 5 bases not matched to a gene. Looked up from germline, CDR1 is MGHRA and CDR2 is YSYEKL. This CDR3 is CASSQETGGPSYGYTF. In nucleotides, the CDR3 is TGCGCCAGCAGCCAAGAGACAGGGGGCCCTTCCTATGGCTACACCTTC.

This clone was counted only a few times. The genes are TRBV7-2 and TRBJ2-7; 10 bases fit TRBD2. The V and J ends lost 5 bases and 6 bases, in that order; junction bases with no gene match: 10. Germline V gives CDR1 SGHTA, CDR2 FQGNSA. The CDR3 is 15 amino acids. The CDR3 DNA is TGTGCCAGCAGCCAGGGTAGCGGGGGGCTGAGCGAGCAGTACTTC. Its protein product is CASSQGSGGLSEQYF.

The V and J genes are TRBV5-4 and TRBJ2-7; D perhaps matches TRBD1 (6 bases). V was shortened by 7 bases and J by 3 bases, with 17 bases between the two germline ends. From germline, CDR1 is SGHNT and CDR2 YYREEE (reference sequence). The CDR3 totals 14 residues. CDR3 DNA sequence: TGTGCCAGCCGGAAACAGGGCGAGGGCTACGAGCAGTACTTC. It specifies CASRKQGEGYEQYF.

Here the CDR3 reads CASSPPVGATDTQYF. CDR3 nucleotides: TGCGCCAGCAGCCCCCCCGTAGGGGCCACAGATACGCAGTATTTT. This sequence joins TRBV4-1 and TRBJ2-3; D may be TRBD1 (5 bases). Germline CDR1 and CDR2: MGHRA and YSYEKL. With 4 bases removed from V and 2 bases from J, the gap between germline ends came to 13 bases. The CDR3 has 15 amino acids.

The chain combines TRBV27 with TRBJ2-6, with D unresolved. The germline V gene has CDR1 MNHEY and CDR2 SMNVEV (reference sequence). There are 15 residues in the CDR3. V was cut by 6 bases and J by 0 bases, with 9 bases left in between. For the CDR3, the DNA is TGTGCCAGCAGCCCCAAGAACTCTGGGGCCAACGTCCTGACTTTC. This translates into CASSPKNSGANVLTF.

The chain carries TRBV7-6 and TRBJ1-4; D is uncertain. Germline loops: CDR1 SGHVS, CDR2 FNYEAQ. V was trimmed by 2 bases and J by 5 bases, leaving 9 bases between them. CDR3 size: 14 residues. The CDR3 spells CASSLWTSNEKLFF. Here the CDR3 DNA reads TGTGCCAGCAGCTTATGGACCTCAAATGAAAAACTGTTTTTT.

This clone was seen a handful of times. CDR3 bases: TGTGCCAGCAGCTTAGCGCCACAGGCTGGTCAGCCCCAGCATTTT. Its translation: CASSLAPQAGQPQHF. This chain connects TRBV7-2 to TRBJ1-5; tentatively, D is TRBD1 (5 bases). With 0 bases removed from V and 6 bases from J, the gap between germline ends came to 12 bases. CDR1 and CDR2 from the germline V gene are SGHTA and FQGNSA. The CDR3 totals 15 residues.

This clone turned up a few times. This chain joins TRBV2 and TRBJ1-2; D gene ambiguous. Trimming stripped 5 bases from V and 7 bases from J, with 14 bases between. The CDR3 totals 13 residues. Germline V lookup: CDR1 SNHLY, CDR2 FYNNEI. As DNA, the CDR3 is TGTGCCAGCAGTCACGGTCGGCGGGTTGGCTACACCTTC. It is translated as CASSHGRRVGYTF. Looking up the rest from reference TRBV2 and TRBJ1-2 gives the full variable domain: EPEVTQTPSHQVTQMGQEVILRCVPISNHLYFYWYRQILGQKVEFLVSFYNNEISEKSEIFDDQFSVERPDGSNFTLKIRSTKLEDSAMYFCASSHGRRVGYTFGSGTRLTVV.

This clone was found once. The CDR3 coding sequence is TGTGCCAGCAGCCAGGGGCCCGGCTACGAGCAGTACTTC. Its translation: CASSQGPGYEQYF. J is TRBJ2-5 and V is TRBV7-2, with TRBD1 as a possible D gene (6 bases). Judging by the DNA end, TRBJ2-7 fits better; the J call may be wrong. Germline assignment: CDR1 SGHTA and CDR2 FQGNSA. CDR3 length equals 13 residues.

The chain links TRBV27 to TRBJ2-1; maybe TRBD1 (6 bases). V dropped 6 bases and J dropped 8 bases, with 20 bases sitting between them. The CDR3 spans 15 residues. Germline lookup yields CDR1 MNHEY and CDR2 SMNVEV (reference sequence). The CDR3 DNA reads as TGTGCCAGCAGCTTCCGGGACACCCCAAGGGATGAGCAGTTCTTC. It codes for CASSFRDTPRDEQFF.

V gene TRBV30 combines with J gene TRBJ2-7; D possibly corresponds to TRBD2 (5 bases). This CDR3 spans 14 amino acids. Deletions cut 0 bases from V and 7 bases from J, with 16 bases between. Looked up from germline, CDR1 is GTSNPN and CDR2 is SVGIG (reference sequence). The CDR3 sequence is CAWSVLYGVAEQYF. Written as DNA, the CDR3 is TGTGCCTGGAGTGTCTTATACGGGGTAGCTGAGCAGTACTTC.

The rearrangement uses TRBV4-2 and TRBJ1-1; no clear D. V was clipped by 1 base and J by 5 bases, with 5 bases between them. Germline values: CDR1 LGHNA, CDR2 YNFKEQ. The CDR3 sequence is 12 residues long. In DNA form, the CDR3 reads TGTGCCAGCAGCCAAGCGGTAACTGAAGCTTTCTTT. It specifies CASSQAVTEAFF.

The genes are TRBV6-5 and TRBJ2-7; 9 nucleotides line up with TRBD1. This CDR3 has 14 residues. Germline assignment: CDR1 MNHEY and CDR2 SVGAGI. The J segment lost 5 bases and the V segment lost 7 bases, leaving 9 bases of the junction unmatched. The CDR3 protein is CASTTGQGGDEQYF. For the CDR3, the DNA is TGTGCCAGCACCACGGGACAGGGCGGCGACGAGCAGTACTTC.

The rearrangement links TRBV9 to TRBJ2-7, with D possibly TRBD2 on 6 matching bases. Germline loops: CDR1 SGDLS, CDR2 YYNGEE. Between the trimmed V and J ends, which lost 3 bases and 8 bases, there was a span of 27 bases. The CDR3 spans 17 residues. CDR3 in amino acids: CASSGAPGEGTTMKQYF. Here the CDR3 DNA reads TGTGCCAGCAGCGGCGCCCCGGGAGAGGGCACTACGATGAAGCAGTACTTC.